The T cell receptor beta chain described here comes from a study of cytomegalovirus exposure and HLA in healthy donors (dated by TCRdb to about 2017). Regarding the study in general: An earlier analysis of some 600 of the donors reported 250 to 350 Gb of sequence data and around 110 million unique TCR beta sequences obtained from about 180 million T cells. An early release that covered roughly 600 HLA-typed donors contained approximately 300 gigabases of sequencing data and tens of millions of unique TCR sequences. The genetic ancestry cluster associated with self-reported Caucasian donors included around four fifths of the roughly 390 genotyped donors. The study was designed to test whether signatures of past pathogen exposure could be identified by cataloging public T cell receptors. The T cell repertoires of several hundred subjects were profiled by immunosequencing and related to cytomegalovirus serostatus. In addition to the first cohort of roughly 700 subjects, a separate validation cohort of around 110 different subjects was used. The study combined high-throughput TCR immunosequencing, statistical association of individual TCRs with disease status, and machine learning to predict cytomegalovirus infection status. A later analysis re-analyzed previously published TCR beta repertoires from hundreds of donors and added high-resolution HLA genotyping to study TCR occurrence patterns. Rather than drawing on any new phenotypic data, the later analysis identified candidate immune exposures from TCR beta sequences and the way those sequences occurred across donors. In an earlier analysis of around 540 of the donors, high-throughput TCR beta sequencing was used to judge whether each TCR beta V gene segment behaved as functional or pseudogenic. Donor age, sex, ethnicity and CMV serostatus were collected together with the repertoire data. Genome-wide SNP genotypes for about 65% of the 666 donors were used in a later genetic analysis, which treated that subset as a discovery cohort. All discovery cohort repertoires had been generated on a single sequencing platform. HLA typing included class I and class II loci at four-digit resolution. Typing coverage varied by locus: roughly 620-630 donors for A, B, C, DRB1 and DQB1; roughly 510 for DQA1; more than 600 for DPA1; under 490 for DPB1. Four or five DR-DQ haplotypes were handled as single units for association and clustering, since linkage in the cohort was strong. Among around 400 genotyped donors of the cohort, an average of around 220,000 unique TCR beta nucleotide sequences was sequenced per donor, of which 15% to 20% were non-productive. What the research found in general, with its limitations: It was suggested by the authors that the approach could potentially be generalized to other disease states and immunological phenotypes. A later analysis found that HLA-associated TCR beta chains were more clonally expanded and had lower generation probabilities than equally common non-associated chains. The study listed 170 or so TCR beta chains as associated with cytomegalovirus. Broadly in line with IMGT annotations, most TCR beta V segments showed up in productive rearrangements about 90% or about 30% of the time in an earlier analysis of 450 to 750 of the donors. According to a later analysis, most CMV-associated TCR beta chains appeared to be HLA-restricted, and the HLA associations seemed to be driven largely by CMV exposure. A later genetic analysis associated a missense DCLRE1C variant with V-gene and J-gene trimming of TCR beta chains, and an independent cohort replicated the association. Across donors, most TCR sequences were observed very rarely, whereas some public TCRs were present in many individuals. According to a later analysis, parvovirus B19, influenza, CMV and Epstein-Barr virus appeared linked to several top co-occurrence clusters. The earlier analysis of about 600 of the donors excluded 15 to 20 rarely observed V segments, including chromosome 9 orphons, because counts were too low. Presence/absence analyses assumed roughly uniform sequencing depth across donors, an assumption that may not hold. CMV serostatus was the only immune exposure information available for the cohort. Some IMGT-functional V segments, including TRBV6-2 and TRBV6-3, could not be distinguished by the 87-base-pair reads and were therefore excluded. In both the original and validation cohorts, the classifier was reported to diagnose cytomegalovirus status with high specificity and sensitivity. A further reported finding was that TCR beta sequences accurately predicted the HLA-A and HLA-B alleles for most subjects in the first cohort. This cohort had only TCR beta chains sequenced, and the lack of alpha or paired-chain data limited which features could be detected. Assigning TCR associations to individual alleles was difficult when HLA alleles, especially DR and DQ, strongly co-occurred. In vitro tests confirmed that a few of the cytomegalovirus-associated TCR beta chains recognize cytomegalovirus antigens. In a later analysis, more than 15,000 TCR beta sequences were associated with specific HLA alleles at a false discovery rate of 0.05. A cluster of highly shared sequence variants was judged likely to be a technical artifact of the sequencing pipeline. Linkage disequilibrium might explain the correlated functional status among segregating V segments, but an unknown experimental factor could not be ruled out. Compared with the roughly 700-donor mean, donors in an Asian-associated ancestry cluster had fewer N-insertions in productive TCRs, according to a later genetic analysis. A later analysis found that TCR association rates varied across HLA loci, with DRB1 alleles showing the most associated TCRs and HLA-C alleles the fewest. Because HLA typing was missing for some donors at each locus, association tests included only the typed subset.

For CDR1 and CDR2, the germline V gene lists SGHDT and YYEEEE. Counted from cysteine to phenylalanine, this CDR3 has 16 amino acids. Only the CDR3 region is kept as DNA, spanning 48 bases read in frame from base 1. Compared with germline, V lacks 1 base and J lacks 5 bases; bases without a gene match: 8. To note about this clone: Its antigen is still unknown. Within one base of it there is no much larger clone, and no base qualities were kept.

Library creation used the immunoSEQ multiplex PCR assay. A mixture of 60 forward primers for TCR Vbeta segments and 13 reverse primers for TCR Jbeta segments was used in the multiplex PCR. The CDR3 region of rearranged TCR beta genes was amplified from genomic DNA by a multiplex PCR assay. On the Illumina HiSeq System, the amplified TCR beta libraries were sequenced as 87-base-pair reads. Regarding the original processing steps: In a later analysis, tens of millions of unique TCR beta chains were counted across the roughly 670 repertoires, and some 10 million of these chains were shared by at least two donors. Raw reads were error-corrected and collapsed into unique sequences with a nearest-neighbor algorithm that merged closely related sequences to remove PCR and sequencing errors. V, D and J gene segments were assigned by aligning CDR3 sequences to IMGT reference sequences. Each retained sequence needed at least a six-nucleotide match to both a V gene segment and a J gene segment. Rearrangements were classified as productive when the CDR3 lacked stop codons and remained in frame with V and J, and all other rearrangements were classified as non-productive. CDR3 was defined according to IMGT convention as the region running from the second conserved V-encoded cysteine to the conserved J-encoded phenylalanine. In an earlier analysis of just under 600 of the donors, sequences lacking an unambiguous match to a single V gene segment were excluded. An earlier analysis of fewer than 750 of the donors classified V segments as functional when productive rearrangements were above 56.7% and as segregating when the standard deviation between donors was above 5%. A statistical classification framework was developed to diagnose cytomegalovirus status using the catalog of TCR beta chain sequences. In a later analysis, V and J genes were assigned by comparing TCR nucleotide sequences against IMGT/GENE-DB human TR gene sequences. Using the TCRdist pipeline, a later analysis assigned CDR3 sequences along with most-parsimonious VDJ recombination scenarios. In a later analysis, each TCR beta chain was defined by its CDR3 amino acid sequence together with its V-gene family, and reads without a unique V-gene family were excluded. A later analysis removed 550 to 700 highly shared, low-generation-probability nucleotide sequences to deal with suspected cross-contamination and a sequencing artifact. A later analysis calculated a clonal expansion index for each public chain from normalized within-repertoire ranks of inferred template counts. In a later analysis, generation probabilities were computed with a VDJ recombination model fitted to out-of-frame rearrangements, and the resulting probabilities were checked against IGoR. In a later analysis, TCR-TCR, TCR-HLA and TCR-CMV co-occurrence was scored with hypergeometric tests, and a repertoire-size bias correction was applied to TCR pairs. False discovery rates were estimated in a later analysis by permuting HLA or CMV assignments 20 times. In a later analysis, co-occurring TCRs were grouped using DBSCAN, with TCRdist sequence similarity added in when clustering inside HLA-allele-positive subsets. Co-occurrence clustering excluded repertoires with fewer than 30,000 or more than 120,000 public chains, plus five with anomalous nucleotide sharing. TCRdb mirrors the immuneACCESS table, restricted to in-frame sequences. Some clones are absent from its copies; in checked studies, under half trace to an unresolved V gene, and the reason for the others is unknown. Clone size and the V and J calls come from that table; the DNA yielded D and trimming. The sample table shows over 130,000 clones, and 79% are seen once. Under 8% of the sample comes from the top ten.

The cohort consisted of 650 to 850 healthy bone marrow donors. Cohort members were all nominally healthy when sampled, although unrecorded immune exposures were likely present. The donor tested CMV seropositive and was one of the 289 seropositive cohort members. A peripheral blood sample was provided by each donor, and peripheral blood mononuclear cells were used for TCR beta sequencing. The Qiagen DNeasy Blood Extraction Kit was used to extract genomic DNA from the blood cell samples. Material for sequencing was PBMCs. The sequence came from a man aged 50-60 years in good health and CMV-seropositive. The sequence joins TRBV5-6 to TRBJ2-2; 7 junctional bases match TRBD1. The DNA reads as follows: TGTGCCAGCAGCTTGCCCCGACAGGGACGGACCGGGGAGCTGTTTTTT. This codes for CASSLPRQGRTGELFF. With the portions outside the CDR3 filled from the reference TRBV5-6 and TRBJ2-2 genes, the complete variable region becomes DAGVTQSPTHLIKTRGQQVTLRCSPKSGHDTVSWYQQALGQGPQFIFQYYEEEERQRGNFPDRFSGHQFPNYSSELNVNALLLGDSALYLCASSLPRQGRTGELFFGEGSRLTVL.